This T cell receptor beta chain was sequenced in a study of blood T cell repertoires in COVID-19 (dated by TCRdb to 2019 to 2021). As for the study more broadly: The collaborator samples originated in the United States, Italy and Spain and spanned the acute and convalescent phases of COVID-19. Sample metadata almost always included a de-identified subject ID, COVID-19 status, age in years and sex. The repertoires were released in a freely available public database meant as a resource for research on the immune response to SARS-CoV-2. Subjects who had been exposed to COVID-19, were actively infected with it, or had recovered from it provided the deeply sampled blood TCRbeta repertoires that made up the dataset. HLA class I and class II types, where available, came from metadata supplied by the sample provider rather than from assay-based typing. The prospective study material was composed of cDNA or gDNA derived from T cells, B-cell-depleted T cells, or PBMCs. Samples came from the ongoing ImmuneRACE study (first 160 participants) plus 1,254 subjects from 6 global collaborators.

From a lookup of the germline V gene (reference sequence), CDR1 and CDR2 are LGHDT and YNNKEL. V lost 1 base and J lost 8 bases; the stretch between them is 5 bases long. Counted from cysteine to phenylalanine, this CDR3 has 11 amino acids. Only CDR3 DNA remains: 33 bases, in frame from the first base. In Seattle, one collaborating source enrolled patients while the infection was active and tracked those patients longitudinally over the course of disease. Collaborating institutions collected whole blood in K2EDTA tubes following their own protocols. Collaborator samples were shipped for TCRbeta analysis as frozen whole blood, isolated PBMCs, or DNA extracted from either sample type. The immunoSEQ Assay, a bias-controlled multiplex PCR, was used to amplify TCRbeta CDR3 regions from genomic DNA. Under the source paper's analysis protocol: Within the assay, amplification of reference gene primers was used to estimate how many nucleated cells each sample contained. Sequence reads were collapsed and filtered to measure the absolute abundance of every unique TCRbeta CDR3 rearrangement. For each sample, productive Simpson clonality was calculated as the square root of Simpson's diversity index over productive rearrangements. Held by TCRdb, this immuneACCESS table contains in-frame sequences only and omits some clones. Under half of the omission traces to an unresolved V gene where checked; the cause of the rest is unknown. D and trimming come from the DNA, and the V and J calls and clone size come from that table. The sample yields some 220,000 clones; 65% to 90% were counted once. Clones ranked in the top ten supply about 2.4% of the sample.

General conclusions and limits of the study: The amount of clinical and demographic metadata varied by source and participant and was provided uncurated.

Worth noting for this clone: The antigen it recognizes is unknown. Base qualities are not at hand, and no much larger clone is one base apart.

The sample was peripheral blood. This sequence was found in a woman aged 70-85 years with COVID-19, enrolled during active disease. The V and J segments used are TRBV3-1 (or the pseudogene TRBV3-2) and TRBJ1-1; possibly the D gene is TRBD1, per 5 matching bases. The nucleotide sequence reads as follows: TGTGCCAGCAGCCAAGGGGGCGAAGCTTTCTTT. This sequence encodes CASSQGGEAFF.